Listed below are T cell receptor beta chains from one sample, sequenced in a study of blood T cell repertoires in COVID-19. Produced via immunoSEQ multiplex PCR; TCRdb's table is partial and in-frame only. The repertoire holds approximately 55,000 clones, with around 86% as singletons. The source material was peripheral blood. The source of these receptors is a man between 50 and 59 years old with active COVID-19. The CDR3 runs from the conserved cysteine through the conserved F or W. Each record gives: V gene, CDR3 protein.

TRBV15,CATSRDVGGSETQYF
TRBV18,CASSPRDWFTDTQYF
TRBV19,CASSEGSLRAQYF
TRBV19,CASSVRDRWGPQPQHF
TRBV15,CATAGAAYGYTF
TRBV3-1/TRBV3-2,CASSQEPGYEQYF
TRBV6-5,CATGSGAYEQYF
TRBV27,CASRSGFEKLFF
TRBV2,CASSDNAAYGYTF
TRBV6-5,CASTTANYGYTF
TRBV7-9,CAGGRESTDTQYF
TRBV2,CASRRSLWVETQYF
TRBV25-1,CASRAGGDTQYF
TRBV7-2,CASSLGPGRGQPQHF
TRBV18,CASSPSGGSQETQYF
TRBV7-9,CASSFQGAGEQFF
TRBV5-4,CASSIQGQGNNNEQFF
TRBV6-5,CASDIYNSPLHF
TRBV7-8,CASSSTRGGASTDTQYF
TRBV5-1,CASSLAGRGNTIYF
TRBV27,CASSPDRVKNIQYF
TRBV7-8,CATTRANVLTF
TRBV2,CASSKGSRGRGTDTQYF
TRBV6-5,CASSQTATAEETQYF
TRBV4-2,CASSQDPGGNTGELFF
TRBV18,CASSPFGQENYGYTF
TRBV5-1,CASSLAGKDYNEQFF
TRBV7-9,CASSGRLAGGPAGELFF
TRBV7-7,CASSSGSGWYNEQFF
TRBV7-9,CASSLVGSDSYEQYF
TRBV20-1,CSATGGREQYF
TRBV6-5,CASSQLYGQGSLF
TRBV2,CASISRGTSEAFF
TRBV20-1,CSASGQGISEQYF
TRBV29-1,CSALGQKDYGYTF
TRBV11-3,CASSLRGGTEAFF